This T cell receptor (beta chain) was identified during a study of T cell responses to AZD1222 COVID-19 vaccine. Across the whole study: The study pooled second doses at about 4 or about 12 weeks.

Between the trimmed V and J ends, which lost 3 bases and 6 bases, there was a span of 15 bases. Germline CDR1 LNHDA, CDR2 SQIVND (reference sequence). The CDR3 extends over 14 amino acids. Profiled with immunoSEQ multiplex PCR; TCRdb holds only in-frame clones, not every one. Among roughly 120,000 clones listed, approximately 93% were seen once. The clonotype was recovered from an adult in good health. The sample was peripheral blood, taken on day 0 of AZD1222 vaccination. J is TRBJ2-7 and V is TRBV19; D unclear. CDR3 loop: CASSIRVISGEQYF. Here the CDR3 DNA reads TGTGCCAGTAGTATCCGGGTTATCTCTGGCGAGCAGTACTTC.